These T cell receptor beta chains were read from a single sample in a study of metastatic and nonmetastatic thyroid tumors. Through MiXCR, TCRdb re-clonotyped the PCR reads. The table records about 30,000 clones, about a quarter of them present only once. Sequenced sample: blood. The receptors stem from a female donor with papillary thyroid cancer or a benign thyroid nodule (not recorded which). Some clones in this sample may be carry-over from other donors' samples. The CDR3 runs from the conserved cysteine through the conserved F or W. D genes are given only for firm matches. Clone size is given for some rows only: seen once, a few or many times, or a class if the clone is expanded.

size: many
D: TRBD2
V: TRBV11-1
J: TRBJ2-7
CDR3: CASSLVGSGSVHEQYF
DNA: TGTGCCAGCAGCTTAGTTGGTAGCGGGAGTGTCCACGAGCAGTACTTC

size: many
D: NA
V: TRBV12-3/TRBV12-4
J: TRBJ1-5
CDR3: CASSLEGYQPQHF
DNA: TGTGCCAGCAGTTTAGAGGGCTATCAGCCCCAGCATTTT

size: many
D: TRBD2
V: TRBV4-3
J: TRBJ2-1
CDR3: CASSQDLAGSYNEQFF
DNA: TGCGCCAGCAGCCAAGATCTAGCGGGCTCCTACAATGAGCAGTTCTTC

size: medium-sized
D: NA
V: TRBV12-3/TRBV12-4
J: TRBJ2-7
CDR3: CASSPNYEQYF
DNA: TGTGCCAGCAGTCCCAACTACGAGCAGTACTTC

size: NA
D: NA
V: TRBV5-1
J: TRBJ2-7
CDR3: CACSLVGRYEQYF
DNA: TGCGCGTGCAGCTTGGTAGGACGGTACGAGCAGTACTTC

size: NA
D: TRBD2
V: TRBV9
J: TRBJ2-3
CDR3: CASGVKPGEGADTQYF
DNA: TGTGCAAGCGGGGTTAAACCGGGAGAGGGAGCAGATACGCAGTATTTT

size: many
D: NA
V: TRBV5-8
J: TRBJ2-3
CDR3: CASSGDRDIMITDTQYF
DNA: TGTGCCAGCAGCGGCGATAGGGACATCATGATCACAGATACGCAGTATTTT

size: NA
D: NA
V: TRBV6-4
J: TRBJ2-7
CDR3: CASSLGTLSYYEQYF
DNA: TGTGCCAGCAGCCTCGGGACTCTCTCCTACTACGAGCAGTACTTC

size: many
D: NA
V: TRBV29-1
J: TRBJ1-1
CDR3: CSVEDNPVKRRYGFF
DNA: TGCAGCGTTGAAGATAACCCGGTCAAGAGAAGGTACGGTTTCTTT

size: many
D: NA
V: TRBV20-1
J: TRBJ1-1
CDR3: CSASRDRSRDEAFF
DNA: TGCAGTGCTAGTAGGGACCGCTCCCGAGACGAAGCTTTCTTT

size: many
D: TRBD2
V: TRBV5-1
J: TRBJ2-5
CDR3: CASSLELAGLETQYF
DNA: TGCGCCAGCAGCTTGGAACTAGCGGGATTAGAGACCCAGTACTTC

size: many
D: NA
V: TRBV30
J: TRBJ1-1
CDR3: CAWSGSRVKAFF
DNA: TGTGCCTGGAGTGGTTCACGCGTGAAAGCTTTCTTT

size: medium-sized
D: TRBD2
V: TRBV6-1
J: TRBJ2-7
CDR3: CASSESGGEQYF
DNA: TGTGCCAGCAGTGAATCGGGGGGAGAGCAGTACTTC

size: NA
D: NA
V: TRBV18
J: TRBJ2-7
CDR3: CARSSLGAREQYF
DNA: TGTGCCAGATCAAGTTTGGGGGCCCGGGAGCAGTACTTC

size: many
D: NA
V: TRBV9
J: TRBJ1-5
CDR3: CASSGGGHNQPQHF
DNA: TGTGCCAGCAGCGGAGGAGGGCACAATCAGCCCCAGCATTTT

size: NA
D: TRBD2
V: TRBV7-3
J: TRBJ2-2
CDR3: CASSLGPPSGSAGELFF
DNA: TGTGCCAGCAGCTTAGGTCCTCCTAGCGGGAGCGCCGGGGAGCTGTTTTTT

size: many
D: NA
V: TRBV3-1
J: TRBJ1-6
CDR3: CASSQDRGLYNSPLHF
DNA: TGTGCCAGCAGCCAAGACAGGGGCCTCTATAATTCACCCCTCCACTTT

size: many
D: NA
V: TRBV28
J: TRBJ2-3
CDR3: CASSFGSTDTQYF
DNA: TGTGCCAGCAGTTTTGGTAGCACAGATACGCAGTATTTT

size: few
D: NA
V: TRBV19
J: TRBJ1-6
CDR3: CASSRATYNSPLHF
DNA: TGTGCCAGTAGTAGGGCGACCTATAACTCACCCCTCCACTTT

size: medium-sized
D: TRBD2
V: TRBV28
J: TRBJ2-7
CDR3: CASTIAGTYEQYF
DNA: TGTGCCAGCACCATAGCGGGAACCTACGAGCAGTACTTC

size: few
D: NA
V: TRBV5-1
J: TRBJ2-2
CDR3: CAISGSTANGELFF
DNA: TGCGCCATCAGCGGTTCGACAGCGAACGGGGAGCTGTTTTTT

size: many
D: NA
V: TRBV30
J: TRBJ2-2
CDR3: CAWSVDPTGNTGELFF
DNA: TGTGCCTGGAGTGTGGACCCGACAGGGAACACCGGGGAGCTGTTTTTT

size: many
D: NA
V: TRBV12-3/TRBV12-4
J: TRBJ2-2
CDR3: CASSLAANTGELFF
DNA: TGTGCCAGCAGTTTAGCGGCGAACACCGGGGAGCTGTTTTTT

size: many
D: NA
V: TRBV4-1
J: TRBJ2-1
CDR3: CASSQVVNEQFF
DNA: TGCGCCAGCAGCCAAGTCGTCAATGAGCAGTTCTTC

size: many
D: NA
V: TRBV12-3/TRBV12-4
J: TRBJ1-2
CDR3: CASGRDYGYTF
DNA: TGTGCCAGCGGGAGGGATTATGGCTACACCTTC

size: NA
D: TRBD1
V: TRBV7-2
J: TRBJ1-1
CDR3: CASSPTGKTEAFF
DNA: TGTGCCAGCAGCCCGACAGGGAAAACTGAAGCTTTCTTT

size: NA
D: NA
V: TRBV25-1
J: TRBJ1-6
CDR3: CASTDPGFGRDIELHNSPLHF
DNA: TGTGCCAGCACCGATCCGGGGTTTGGTCGGGACATCGAACTCCATAATTCACCCCTCCACTTT

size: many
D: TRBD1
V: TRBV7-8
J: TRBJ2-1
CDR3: CASSSARTGPGDEQFF
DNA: TGTGCCAGCAGCTCCGCCCGGACAGGGCCTGGAGATGAGCAGTTCTTC

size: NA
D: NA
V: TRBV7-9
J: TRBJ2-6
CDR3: CASSGDSGSNVRTF
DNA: TGTGCCAGCAGCGGGGACTCTGGGTCCAACGTCCGGACTTTC

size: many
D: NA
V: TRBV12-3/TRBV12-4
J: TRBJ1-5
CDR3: CASSPLGGIGTGNQPQHF
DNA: TGTGCCAGCAGCCCCCTCGGGGGGATAGGAACAGGCAATCAGCCCCAGCATTTT

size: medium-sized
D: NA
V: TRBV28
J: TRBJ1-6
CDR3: CASSLGRENSPLHF
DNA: TGTGCCAGCAGTTTAGGGCGCGAAAATTCACCCCTCCACTTT

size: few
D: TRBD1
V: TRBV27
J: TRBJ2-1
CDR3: CASSHGGQFNEQFF
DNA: TGTGCCAGCAGCCATGGGGGACAGTTCAATGAGCAGTTCTTC

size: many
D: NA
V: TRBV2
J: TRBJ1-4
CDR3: CASSDSADNEKLFF
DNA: TGTGCCAGCAGTGACAGTGCCGACAATGAAAAACTGTTTTTT

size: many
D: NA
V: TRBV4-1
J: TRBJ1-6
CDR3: CASSHPGQGFWDLHF
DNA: TGCGCCAGCAGCCACCCTGGCCAGGGCTTTTGGGACCTCCACTTT

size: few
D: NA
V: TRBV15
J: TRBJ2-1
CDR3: CATSRDVGLGSYNEQFF
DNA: TGTGCCACCAGCAGAGATGTAGGGTTGGGGTCCTACAATGAGCAGTTCTTC

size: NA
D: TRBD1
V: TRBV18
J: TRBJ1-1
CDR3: CASSQQGALTEAFF
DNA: TGTGCCAGCTCACAACAGGGGGCTCTGACTGAAGCTTTCTTT

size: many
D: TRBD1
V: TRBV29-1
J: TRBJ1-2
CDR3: CSVQKDPGTGSGYTF
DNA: TGCAGCGTCCAAAAGGATCCCGGGACAGGGAGTGGCTACACCTTC

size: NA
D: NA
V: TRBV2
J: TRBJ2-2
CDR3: CASSEIPAWVIDYTGELFF
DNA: TGTGCCAGCAGTGAAATTCCGGCTTGGGTAATCGATTACACCGGGGAGCTGTTTTTT

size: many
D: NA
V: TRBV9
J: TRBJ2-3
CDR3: CASSATHQDTQYF
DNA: TGTGCCAGCAGCGCCACACATCAGGATACGCAGTATTTT

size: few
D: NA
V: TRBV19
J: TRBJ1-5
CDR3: CASSQTSNQPQHF
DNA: TGTGCCAGTAGTCAGACTAGCAATCAGCCCCAGCATTTT

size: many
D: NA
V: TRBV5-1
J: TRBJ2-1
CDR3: CASRFGNEQFF
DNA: TGCGCCAGCAGGTTTGGGAATGAGCAGTTCTTC

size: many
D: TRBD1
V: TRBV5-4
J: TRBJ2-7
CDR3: CASSLGLGQGSNEQYF
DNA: TGTGCCAGCAGCTTGGGGTTGGGACAGGGAAGCAACGAGCAGTACTTC

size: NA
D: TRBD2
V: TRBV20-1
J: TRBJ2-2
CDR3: CSARDWVSGSVSRFNTGELFF
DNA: TGCAGTGCTCGCGATTGGGTAAGCGGGAGTGTCTCCCGCTTTAACACCGGGGAGCTGTTTTTT

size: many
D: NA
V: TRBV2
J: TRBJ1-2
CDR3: CASSEEQPLYGYTF
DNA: TGTGCCAGCAGTGAAGAACAGCCTCTCTATGGCTACACCTTC

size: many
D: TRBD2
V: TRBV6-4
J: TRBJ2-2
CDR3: CASSPSGTSGDTNTGELFF
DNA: TGTGCCAGCAGTCCATCCGGGACTAGCGGAGATACGAACACCGGGGAGCTGTTTTTT

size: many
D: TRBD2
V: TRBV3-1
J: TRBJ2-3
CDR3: CASSQIAGGPDTQYF
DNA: TGTGCCAGCAGCCAAATAGCGGGAGGGCCAGATACGCAGTATTTT

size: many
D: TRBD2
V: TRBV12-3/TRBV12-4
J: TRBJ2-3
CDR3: CASSGLAGEDTQYF
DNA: TGTGCCAGCTCGGGACTAGCGGGAGAAGATACGCAGTATTTT

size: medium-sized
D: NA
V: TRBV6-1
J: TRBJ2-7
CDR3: CASNGGRGRSSYEQYF
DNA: TGTGCCAGCAATGGAGGAAGGGGCCGAAGCTCCTACGAGCAGTACTTC

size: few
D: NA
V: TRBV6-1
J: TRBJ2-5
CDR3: CASTREGGRDGTKYF
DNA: TGTGCCAGCACGCGCGAGGGTGGCAGGGATGGGACCAAGTACTTC

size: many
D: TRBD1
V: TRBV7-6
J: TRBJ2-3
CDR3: CASSLGTGTGSTDTQYF
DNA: TGTGCCAGCAGCTTGGGGACCGGGACAGGGTCCACAGATACGCAGTATTTT

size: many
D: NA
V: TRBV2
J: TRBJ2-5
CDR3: CASSEADGSGETQYF
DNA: TGTGCCAGCAGTGAAGCGGACGGGAGCGGAGAGACCCAGTACTTC

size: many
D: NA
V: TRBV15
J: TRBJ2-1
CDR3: CATSRDLKRAGDEQFF
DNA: TGTGCCACCAGCAGAGATCTGAAGCGGGCGGGCGATGAGCAGTTCTTC

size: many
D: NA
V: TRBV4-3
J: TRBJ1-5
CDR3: CASSQDVTYSNQPQHF
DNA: TGCGCCAGCAGCCAAGATGTGACGTATAGCAATCAGCCCCAGCATTTT

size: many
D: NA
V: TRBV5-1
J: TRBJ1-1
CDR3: CASSLGSGGVEAFF
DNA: TGCGCCAGCAGCTTGGGAAGTGGGGGGGTTGAAGCTTTCTTT

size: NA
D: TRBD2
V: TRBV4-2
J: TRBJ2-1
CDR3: CAGSQAGVLAGEEQFF
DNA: TGTGCCGGCAGCCAAGCTGGGGTGCTAGCGGGAGAAGAGCAGTTCTTC